The entry that follows covers one T cell receptor (beta chain) sequence. Its antigen is not identified. These data belong to a study of T cell responses to AZD1222 COVID-19 vaccine. Study-wide results and limits: Following two doses of AZD1222, Spike-specific TCR breadth and depth rose. In the spike-specific TCR repertoire, nearly half reportedly target unmutated variant regions. Donors in the cohort were predominantly white British and more often female, and clonal diversity was possibly underestimated.

The V end lost 0 bases, the J end lost 5 bases, and 18 bases lay between the germline ends. This CDR3 spans 17 amino acids. Germline lookup yields CDR1 SGHNT and CDR2 YYREEE (reference sequence). Produced via immunoSEQ multiplex PCR; TCRdb's table is partial and in-frame only. Of roughly 130,000 clones in the sample, just over 85% were seen once. The rearrangement uses TRBV5-4 and TRBJ2-1; D is undetermined. Sequencing was performed on peripheral blood, taken on day 0 of AZD1222 vaccination. This sequence originates from an adult in good health. CDR3 region: CASSLALQRRLDNEQFF. The CDR3 region has the DNA TGTGCCAGCAGCTTGGCCTTACAGAGACGGCTAGACAATGAGCAGTTCTTC.